The following is a TCR beta chain sequence with its context. Method: immunoSEQ multiplex PCR; TCRdb's copy keeps in-frame clones and lacks some. The profile shows around 50,000 clones, roughly 73% of them singletons. CDR3 length equals 15 residues. The ends were cut back, 5 bases at V and 1 base at J, with 13 bases in the middle. Germline CDR1 LGHNT, CDR2 FRNRAP. The sample belongs to a study of T cells in tumors after PD-1 blockade. V gene TRBV12-5 combines with J gene TRBJ2-3, with D tentatively TRBD1 or TRBD2 (5 bases each). Material: PBMCs, obtained before anti-PD-1 treatment. This clonotype was sampled from a human donor with basal cell carcinoma. CDR3 in amino acids: CASGQPRDGTDTQYF. The CDR3, as DNA: TGTGCTAGTGGTCAACCACGGGACGGCACAGATACGCAGTATTTT.